This passage covers 27 T cell receptor beta chains from one sample sequenced in a study of blood T cell repertoires in COVID-19. Assay: immunoSEQ multiplex PCR; the TCRdb copy retains only in-frame clones and omits some. The top ten clones hold around 1.7% of a sample with around 300,000 clones, approximately 88% of them seen once. The material sequenced was PBMCs or T cells enriched from blood (not recorded which). These receptors all stem from a woman in her thirties or forties who had recovered from COVID-19.

Remarks on this clone: This CDR3 is also generated by other DNA sequences in the sample. This chain joins TRBV3-1 (or the pseudogene TRBV3-2) and TRBJ2-3; TRBD2 agrees at 10 bases. V shed 3 bases, J shed 6 bases, and the junction held 0 bases outside the gene matches. CDR1 is LGHDT and CDR2 is YNNKEL in the germline V gene (reference sequence). The CDR3 length is 13 residues. CDR3 amino acids: CASSQGLADTQYF. The CDR3, as DNA: TGTGCCAGCAGCCAGGGACTAGCGGATACGCAGTATTTT.

The chain couples TRBV7-9 to TRBJ1-3; D uncertain. The CDR3 spans 15 residues. Germline lookup yields CDR1 SEHNR and CDR2 FQNEAQ (reference sequence). Trimming pared 0 bases from V and 1 base from J, leaving 7 bases between. DNA for the CDR3: TGTGCCAGCAGCTTAGCGCGGGCGTCTGGAAACACCATATATTTT. Encoded protein: CASSLARASGNTIYF.

This chain uses TRBV5-1 with TRBJ1-2, with a weak D call TRBD1 (6 bases). Germline CDR1 is SGHRS and CDR2 is YFSETQ. This CDR3 has 14 amino acids. V gave up 6 bases and J gave up 2 bases, with 14 bases separating them. The CDR3 region has the DNA TGCGCCAGCAAGAGACAGGCGGACAACTATGGCTACACCTTC. Its translation is CASKRQADNYGYTF.

The chain has TRBV19 and TRBJ2-2; TRBD2 matches at 7 bases. The germline V gene encodes CDR1 LNHDA and CDR2 SQIVND (reference sequence). This CDR3 has 15 amino acids. With V trimmed by 3 bases and J by 4 bases, 5 bases remained unmatched. The CDR3 bases are TGTGCCAGTAGTATCCCCGGGAGGCGCACCGGGGAGCTGTTTTTT. Encoded protein: CASSIPGRRTGELFF.

The V call is TRBV4-1, the J call TRBJ2-1; the match to TRBD2 covers 8 bases. J was trimmed by 4 bases and V by 6 bases; bases with no gene match: 11. CDR1 MGHRA and CDR2 YSYEKL come from the germline V gene. The CDR3 consists of 16 residues. The CDR3 DNA reads TGCGCCAGCAGGACGGGAGCGGGAGTATCTTACAATGAGCAGTTCTTC. This gives the protein CASRTGAGVSYNEQFF.

This rearrangement joins TRBV7-9 to TRBJ2-1; TRBD1 aligns across 9 bases. The CDR3 runs 19 residues. CDR1 and CDR2 (germline): SEHNR, FQNEAQ (reference sequence). V was clipped by 5 bases and J by 7 bases; unmatched bases: 21. CDR3 protein: CASSQGQGRSSTPVNEQFF. The CDR3 DNA reads TGTGCCAGCAGCCAGGGACAGGGCCGTTCATCTACCCCCGTAAATGAGCAGTTCTTC.

This chain uses TRBV29-1 with TRBJ1-2; tentative D call: TRBD1 (6 bases). There are 12 residues in the CDR3. V lost 5 bases, J lost 2 bases, and 9 bases lay in between. The germline V gene has CDR1 SQVTM and CDR2 ANQGSEA. CDR3 in DNA: TGCAGCGTTCGGACAGACAACTATGGCTACACCTTC. It is translated as CSVRTDNYGYTF.

The chain joins TRBV3-1 (or the pseudogene TRBV3-2) to TRBJ2-5, with 13 bases identical to TRBD2. V gave up 6 bases and J gave up 7 bases; unmatched junction bases: 14. This CDR3 contains 17 residues. Germline V gives CDR1 LGHDT, CDR2 YNNKEL (reference sequence). CDR3 bases: TGTGCCAGCAGTCAAACCTCGACTAGCGGGGGGCCAGGGACCCAGTACTTC. It yields the protein CASSQTSTSGGPGTQYF.

V and J are TRBV30 and TRBJ1-4, with 7 bases lining up with TRBD1. Trimming took 2 bases from V and 8 from J; bases not matched to a gene: 8. The CDR3 totals 14 residues. The germline V gene encodes CDR1 GTSNPN and CDR2 SVGIG (reference sequence). CDR3 residues: CAWSRDSLREKLFF. CDR3 in DNA: TGTGCCTGGAGTCGGGACAGTCTTCGGGAAAAACTGTTTTTT.

This chain joins TRBV6-4 and TRBJ1-6, with D unclear. V lost 6 bases to trimming and J lost 7 bases, with 16 bases between them. This CDR3 region has 15 residues. CDR1 and CDR2 (germline): MRHNA, SNTAGT. CDR3 protein: CASREDGNGNSPLHF. The CDR3 nucleotides read TGTGCCAGCAGGGAGGACGGGAATGGGAATTCACCCCTCCACTTT.

Points on this clone: The germline gene is not matched at one end of the junction; a read error may be the cause. This chain uses TRBV19 with TRBJ2-3, with 7 bases matching TRBD2. Germline loops: CDR1 LNHDA, CDR2 SQIVND (reference sequence). The CDR3 extends over 16 amino acids. The CDR3 sequence: CASSIQPGGSTDTQYF. The CDR3 DNA follows: TGTGCCAGCAGTATACAACCCGGGGGGAGCACAGATACGCAGTATTTT.

This rearrangement joins TRBV2 to TRBJ2-1, with 10 positions matching TRBD2. The CDR3 is 18 residues long. Germline V lookup: CDR1 SNHLY, CDR2 FYNNEI. Trimming removed 7 bases from V and 10 bases from J; junction bases left unmatched: 22. CDR3 in amino acids: CASTKITLAGALVREQFF. The CDR3 nucleotides are TGTGCCAGCACAAAAATAACCCTAGCGGGAGCTCTCGTAAGAGAGCAGTTCTTC.

This rearrangement joins TRBV10-3 to TRBJ1-2; TRBD1 matches 7 bases. This CDR3 region has 13 residues. Germline trimming cut 6 bases from V and 6 bases from J; bases unmatched to any gene: 7. Germline CDR1 and CDR2: ENHRY and SYGVKD. The DNA for the CDR3 is TGTGCCATCAGGGATCAGGGGGAGGATGGCTACACCTTC. Translated, it gives CAIRDQGEDGYTF.

The V gene is TRBV12-3 or TRBV12-4, the J gene TRBJ1-5, with a possible D match to TRBD1 (6 bases). This CDR3 has 13 residues. V dropped 8 bases and J dropped 7 bases, with 15 bases sitting between them. The CDR3 here is CASYPGGGQPQHF. The DNA of the CDR3 is TGTGCCAGCTATCCGGGGGGCGGACAGCCCCAGCATTTT.

This clone was seen a handful of times. J is TRBJ2-7 and V is TRBV7-9, with 15 bases aligning to TRBD2. The CDR3 runs to 13 residues. Germline V CDR1 and CDR2: SEHNR, FQNEAQ (reference sequence). Trimming at V came to 10 bases and at J to 7 bases, leaving 5 bases not matched to a gene. In DNA form, the CDR3 reads TGTGCCACCGAGGGACTAGCGGGGGGAGAGCAGTACTTC. Translated: CATEGLAGGEQYF.

The rearrangement links TRBV2 to TRBJ2-3, with D unclear. From germline, CDR1 is SNHLY and CDR2 FYNNEI. There are 12 residues in the CDR3. The germline V and J ends were trimmed by 8 bases and 0 bases, with 6 bases remaining between them. The CDR3 protein is CASSISTDTQYF. The CDR3 DNA reads as TGTGCCAGCTCTATTAGCACAGATACGCAGTATTTT. Full variable domain (rest looked up from reference TRBV2 and TRBJ2-3): EPEVTQTPSHQVTQMGQEVILRCVPISNHLYFYWYRQILGQKVEFLVSFYNNEISEKSEIFDDQFSVERPDGSNFTLKIRSTKLEDSAMYFCASSISTDTQYFGPGTRLTVL.

This rearrangement joins TRBV5-8 to TRBJ2-7, with 9 nucleotides matching TRBD2. From germline, CDR1 is SGHTS and CDR2 YDEGEE. CDR3 length equals 15 residues. The ends lost 1 base at V and 2 bases at J; junction bases unmatched: 4. The CDR3 DNA reads as TGTGCCAGCAGCTTGCGCGGGGGGGCCCCCTACGAGCAGTACTTC. Translating it yields CASSLRGGAPYEQYF.

This clone has just a few counts. The chain links TRBV4-1 to TRBJ2-7, with 9 bases matching TRBD1. The junction had 8 bases not matched to a gene; V was cut back by 4 bases and J by 1 base. The CDR3 runs to 16 residues. Per germline, CDR1 MGHRA and CDR2 YSYEKL. The chain's CDR3 is CASSLTRTGDSYEQYF. In nucleotides, the CDR3 is TGCGCCAGCAGCCTAACCCGGACAGGGGATTCCTACGAGCAGTACTTC.

The chain couples TRBV19 to TRBJ1-2; D possibly corresponds to TRBD1 (5 bases). Trimming removed 5 bases from V and 0 bases from J, with 16 bases in between. This CDR3 contains 16 residues. The germline V gene has CDR1 LNHDA and CDR2 SQIVND (reference sequence). The CDR3 coding sequence is TGTGCCAGTAGTCGCGGGGGTGGCGGTTCTAACTATGGCTACACCTTC. This codes for CASSRGGGGSNYGYTF.

This chain uses TRBV9 with TRBJ1-1; 7 bases align to TRBD1. CDR3 length: 15 residues. CDR1 is SGDLS and CDR2 is YYNGEE in the germline V gene. V trimming: 0 bases; J trimming: 11 bases; junction bases outside the gene matches: 13. The CDR3 protein is CASSVEPTGQSRAFF. CDR3 in DNA: TGTGCCAGCAGCGTAGAACCAACGGGACAGTCGAGGGCTTTCTTT.

The chain combines TRBV19 with TRBJ1-4, with D perhaps TRBD1 (6 bases). This CDR3 region has 14 residues. CDR1 and CDR2 from the germline V gene are LNHDA and SQIVND (reference sequence). V shed 8 bases and J shed 5 bases, with 15 bases lying between them. CDR3 region: CASSLGTPNEKLFF. The CDR3 nucleotides are TGTGCCAGTTCCCTCGGGACACCCAATGAAAAACTGTTTTTT.

CDR3 amino acids: CAYSTGIGYGYTF. In DNA form, the CDR3 reads TGTGCCTATTCGACGGGGATCGGGTATGGCTACACCTTC. The genes are TRBV30 and TRBJ1-2; D is uncertain. From germline, CDR1 is GTSNPN and CDR2 SVGIG (reference sequence). The V end lost 7 bases, the J end lost 5 bases, and 17 bases lay between the germline ends. CDR3 length: 13 amino acids.

The V and J genes are TRBV4-1 and TRBJ2-2, with TRBD2 matching over 7 bases. Germline V gene lookup returns CDR1 MGHRA and CDR2 YSYEKL. The junction had 5 bases not matched to a gene; V was cut back by 4 bases and J by 6 bases. This CDR3 spans 14 amino acids. Here the CDR3 DNA reads TGCGCCAGCAGCCTCCGTCGGGGGGCCGGGGAGCTGTTTTTT. It encodes CASSLRRGAGELFF.

The genes are TRBV2 and TRBJ2-5; no clear D. Germline V lookup: CDR1 SNHLY, CDR2 FYNNEI. Trimming removed 4 bases at V and 3 bases at J, with 6 bases between. The CDR3 has 12 amino acids. CDR3 coding DNA: TGTGCCAGCAGTGTGACTGAAGAGACCCAGTACTTC. This encodes CASSVTEETQYF.

The chain links TRBV5-4 to TRBJ2-2; TRBD2 matches 9 bases. CDR3 length: 18 amino acids. CDR1 is SGHNT and CDR2 is YYREEE in the germline V gene (reference sequence). The V gene end was trimmed by 4 bases and the J gene end by 5 bases; junction bases not matched to a gene: 15. CDR3 DNA: TGTGCCAGCAGCCCCTCAGGGGGGGTAGCGGGAGTAACCGGGGAGCTGTTTTTT. Its protein product is CASSPSGGVAGVTGELFF.

J is TRBJ1-1 and V is TRBV5-5; D call uncertain. With 4 bases removed from V and 0 bases from J, the gap between germline ends came to 13 bases. The CDR3 spans 15 residues. Germline-derived CDR1 and CDR2 are SGHKS and YYEKEE (reference sequence). Here the CDR3 DNA reads TGTGCCAGCAGCGCAGAACAGAGCATGAACACTGAAGCTTTCTTT. Its protein product is CASSAEQSMNTEAFF. Full variable domain (outside the CDR3, taken from reference TRBV5-5 and TRBJ1-1): DAGVTQSPTHLIKTRGQQVTLRCSPISGHKSVSWYQQVLGQGPQFIFQYYEKEERGRGNFPDRFSARQFPNYSSELNVNALLLGDSALYLCASSAEQSMNTEAFFGQGTRLTVV.

This chain joins TRBV9 and TRBJ2-7; TRBD2 is a possible D gene (5 bases). The CDR3 spans 13 residues. V was clipped by 4 bases and J by 10 bases, with 18 bases between them. Germline CDR1 reads SGDLS; CDR2 reads YYNGEE. CDR3 coding DNA: TGTGCCAGCAGCCCCTCTCCCCGAGGGTACCAGTACTTC. Amino acid sequence: CASSPSPRGYQYF.